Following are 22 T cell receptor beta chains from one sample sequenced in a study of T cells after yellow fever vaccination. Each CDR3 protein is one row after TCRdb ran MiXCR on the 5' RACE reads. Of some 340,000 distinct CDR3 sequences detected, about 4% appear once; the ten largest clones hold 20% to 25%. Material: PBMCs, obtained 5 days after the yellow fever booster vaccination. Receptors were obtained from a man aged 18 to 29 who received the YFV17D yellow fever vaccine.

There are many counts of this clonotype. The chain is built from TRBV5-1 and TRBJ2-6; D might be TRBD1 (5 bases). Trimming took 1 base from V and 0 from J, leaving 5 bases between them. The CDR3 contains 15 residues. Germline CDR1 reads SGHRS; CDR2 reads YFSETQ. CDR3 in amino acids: CASSLTGSGANVLTF. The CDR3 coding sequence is TGCGCCAGCAGCTTGACAGGCTCTGGGGCCAACGTCCTGACTTTC.

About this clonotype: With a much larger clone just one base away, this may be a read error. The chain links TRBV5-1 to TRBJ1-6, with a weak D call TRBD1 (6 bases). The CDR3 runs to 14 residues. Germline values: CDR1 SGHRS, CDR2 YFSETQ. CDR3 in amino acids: CASGAGVDGPPVHF. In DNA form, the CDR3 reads TGCGCCAGCGGAGCAGGGGTGGACGGGCCACCCGTCCACTTT.

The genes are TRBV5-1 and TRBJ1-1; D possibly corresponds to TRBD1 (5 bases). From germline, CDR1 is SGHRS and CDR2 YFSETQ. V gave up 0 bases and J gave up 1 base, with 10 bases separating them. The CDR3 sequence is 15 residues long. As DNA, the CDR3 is TGCGCCAGCAGCTTGGATGGGACGGAGAACACTGAAGCTTTCTTT. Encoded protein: CASSLDGTENTEAFF. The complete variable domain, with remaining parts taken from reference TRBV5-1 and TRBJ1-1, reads KAGVTQTPRYLIKTRGQQVTLSCSPISGHRSVSWYQQTPGQGLQFLFEYFSETQRNKGNFPGRFSGRQFSNSRSEMNVSTLELGDSALYLCASSLDGTENTEAFFGQGTRLTVV.

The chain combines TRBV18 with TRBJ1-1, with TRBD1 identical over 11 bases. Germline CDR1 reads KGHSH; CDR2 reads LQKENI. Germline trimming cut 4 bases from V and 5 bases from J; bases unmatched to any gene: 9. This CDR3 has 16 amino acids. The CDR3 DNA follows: TGTGCCAGCTCACTACGGGGACAGGGGGATCCGACTGAAGCTTTCTTT. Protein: CASSLRGQGDPTEAFF.

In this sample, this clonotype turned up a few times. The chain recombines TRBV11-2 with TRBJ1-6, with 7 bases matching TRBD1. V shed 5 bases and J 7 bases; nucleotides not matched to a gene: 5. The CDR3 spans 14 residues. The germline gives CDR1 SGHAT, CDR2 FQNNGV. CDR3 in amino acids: CASSRDRVNSPLHF. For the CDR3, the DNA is TGTGCCAGCAGCCGCGACAGGGTCAATTCACCCCTCCACTTT.

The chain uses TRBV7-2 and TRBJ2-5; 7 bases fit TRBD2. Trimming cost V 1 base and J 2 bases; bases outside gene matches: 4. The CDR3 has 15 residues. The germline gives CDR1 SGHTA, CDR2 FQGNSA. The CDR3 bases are TGTGCCAGCAGCTTAGTTGCGGGGGAGCAAGAGACCCAGTACTTC. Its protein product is CASSLVAGEQETQYF.

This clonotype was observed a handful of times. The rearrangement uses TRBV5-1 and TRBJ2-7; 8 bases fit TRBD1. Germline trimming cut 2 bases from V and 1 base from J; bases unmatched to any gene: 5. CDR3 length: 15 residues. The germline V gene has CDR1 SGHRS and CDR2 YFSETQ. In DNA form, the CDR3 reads TGCGCCAGCAGCTTCGTGGACAGGGCGTCCTACGAGCAGTACGTC. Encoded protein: CASSFVDRASYEQYV.

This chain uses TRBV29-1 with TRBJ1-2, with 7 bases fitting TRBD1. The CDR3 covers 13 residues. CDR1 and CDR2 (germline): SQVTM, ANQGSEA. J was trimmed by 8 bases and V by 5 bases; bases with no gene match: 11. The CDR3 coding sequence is TGCAGCGTTTATTCAGACAGGGATCGGGGCTACACCTTC. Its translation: CSVYSDRDRGYTF. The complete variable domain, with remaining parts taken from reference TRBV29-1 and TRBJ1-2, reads SAVISQKPSRDICQRGTSLTIQCQVDSQVTMMFWYRQQPGQSLTLIATANQGSEATYESGFVIDKFPISRPNLTFSTLTVSNMSPEDSSIYLCSVYSDRDRGYTFGSGTRLTVV.

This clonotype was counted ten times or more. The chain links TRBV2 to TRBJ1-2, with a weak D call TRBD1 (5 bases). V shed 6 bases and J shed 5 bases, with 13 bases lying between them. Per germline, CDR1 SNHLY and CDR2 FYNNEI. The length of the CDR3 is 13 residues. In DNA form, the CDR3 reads TGTGCCAGCAGGATTGACAGAGGGTATGGCTACACCTTC. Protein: CASRIDRGYGYTF.

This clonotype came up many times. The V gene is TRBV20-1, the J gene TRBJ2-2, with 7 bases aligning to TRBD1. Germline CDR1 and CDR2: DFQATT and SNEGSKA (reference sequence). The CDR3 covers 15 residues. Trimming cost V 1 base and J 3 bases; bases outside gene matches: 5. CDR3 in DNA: TGCAGTGCTAGAGGCCGGGACAGACACACCGGGGAGCTGTTTTTT. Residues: CSARGRDRHTGELFF.

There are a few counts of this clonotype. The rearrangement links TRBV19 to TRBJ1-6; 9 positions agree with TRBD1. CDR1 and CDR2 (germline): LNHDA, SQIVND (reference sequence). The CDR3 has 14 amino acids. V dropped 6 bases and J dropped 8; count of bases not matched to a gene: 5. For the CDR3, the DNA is TGTGCCAGTAGGCGGACAGGGGAGGATTCACCCCTCCACTTT. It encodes CASRRTGEDSPLHF.

CDR3 loop: CASSQLQRGERGTDTQYF. CDR3 coding DNA: TGTGCCAGCAGCCAGCTCCAGCGGGGGGAACGGGGCACAGATACGCAGTATTTT. This chain links TRBV4-2 with TRBJ2-3; 9 nucleotides agree with TRBD2. The CDR3 sequence is 18 residues long. The germline gives CDR1 LGHNA, CDR2 YNFKEQ. The J segment lost 1 base and the V segment lost 3 bases, leaving 11 bases of the junction unmatched.

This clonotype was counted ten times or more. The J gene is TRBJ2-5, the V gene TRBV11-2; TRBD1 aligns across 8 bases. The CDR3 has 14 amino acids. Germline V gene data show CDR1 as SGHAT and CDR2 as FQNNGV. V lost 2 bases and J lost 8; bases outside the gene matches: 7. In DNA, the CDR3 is TGTGCCAGCAGCTTACCTACAGGGGGGAGAACCCAGTACTTC. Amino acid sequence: CASSLPTGGRTQYF.

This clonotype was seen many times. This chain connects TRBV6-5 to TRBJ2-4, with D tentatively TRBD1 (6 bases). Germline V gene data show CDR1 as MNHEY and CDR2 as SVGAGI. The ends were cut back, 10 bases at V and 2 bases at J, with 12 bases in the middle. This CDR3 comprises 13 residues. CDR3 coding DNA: TGTGCCATCTTCGACAGGACCAAAAACATTCAGTACTTC. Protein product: CAIFDRTKNIQYF.

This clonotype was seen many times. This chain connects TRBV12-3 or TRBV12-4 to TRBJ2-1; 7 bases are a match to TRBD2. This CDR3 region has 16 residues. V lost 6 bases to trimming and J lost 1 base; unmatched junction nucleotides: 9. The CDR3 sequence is CASRTWEGRSYNEQFF. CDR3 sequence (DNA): TGTGCCAGCAGAACCTGGGAGGGGCGGTCCTACAATGAGCAGTTCTTC.

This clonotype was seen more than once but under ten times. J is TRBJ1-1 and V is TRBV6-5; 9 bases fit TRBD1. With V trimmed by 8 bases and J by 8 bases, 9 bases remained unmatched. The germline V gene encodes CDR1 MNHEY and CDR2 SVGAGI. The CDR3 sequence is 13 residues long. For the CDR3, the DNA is TGTGCCAGCTGGGACAGGGTGAGTTCGGAAGCTTTCTTT. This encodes CASWDRVSSEAFF.

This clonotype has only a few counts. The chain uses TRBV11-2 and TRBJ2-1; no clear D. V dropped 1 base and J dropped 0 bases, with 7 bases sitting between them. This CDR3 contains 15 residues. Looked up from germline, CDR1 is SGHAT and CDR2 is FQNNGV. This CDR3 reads CASSLVFGSYNEQFF. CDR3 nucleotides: TGTGCCAGCAGCTTAGTGTTCGGCTCCTACAATGAGCAGTTCTTC.

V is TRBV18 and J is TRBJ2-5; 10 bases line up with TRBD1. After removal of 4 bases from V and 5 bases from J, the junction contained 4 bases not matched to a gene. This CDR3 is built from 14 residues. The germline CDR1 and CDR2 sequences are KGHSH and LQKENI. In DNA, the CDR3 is TGTGCCAGCTCACGGACAGGGGGTGACGAGACCCAGTACTTC. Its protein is CASSRTGGDETQYF. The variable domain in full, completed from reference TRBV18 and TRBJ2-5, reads NAGVMQNPRHLVRRRGQEARLRCSPMKGHSHVYWYRQLPEEGLKFMVYLQKENIIDESGMPKERFSAEFPKEGPSILRIQQVVRGDSAAYFCASSRTGGDETQYFGPGTRLLVL.

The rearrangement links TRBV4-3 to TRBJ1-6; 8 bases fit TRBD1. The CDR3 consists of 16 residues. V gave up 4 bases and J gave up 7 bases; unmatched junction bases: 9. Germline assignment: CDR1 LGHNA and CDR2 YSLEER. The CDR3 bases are TGCGCCAGCAGCCGCTCCCAGGGGGCAGGGAATTCACCCCTCCACTTT. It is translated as CASSRSQGAGNSPLHF.

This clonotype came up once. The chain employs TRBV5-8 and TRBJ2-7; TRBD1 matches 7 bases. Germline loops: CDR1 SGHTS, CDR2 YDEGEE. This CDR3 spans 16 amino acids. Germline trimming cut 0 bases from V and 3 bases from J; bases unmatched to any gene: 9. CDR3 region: CASSLGNRGNYYEQYV. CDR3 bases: TGTGCCAGCAGCTTGGGAAACAGGGGTAATTACTACGAGCAGTACGTC.

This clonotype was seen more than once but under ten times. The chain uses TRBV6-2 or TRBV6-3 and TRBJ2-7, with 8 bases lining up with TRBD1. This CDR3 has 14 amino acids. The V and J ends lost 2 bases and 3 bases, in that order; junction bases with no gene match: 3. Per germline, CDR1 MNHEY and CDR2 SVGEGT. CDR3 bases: TGTGCCAGCAGTTACCGGACAGGGAGCTACGAGCAGTACGTC. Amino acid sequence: CASSYRTGSYEQYV.

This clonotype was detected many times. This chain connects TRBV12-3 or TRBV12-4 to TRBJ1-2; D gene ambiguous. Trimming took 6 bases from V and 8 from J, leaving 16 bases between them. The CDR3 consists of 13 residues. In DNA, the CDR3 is TGTGCCAGCAGCCCATTCGGTTTCGGAGGCTACACCTTC. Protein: CASSPFGFGGYTF.